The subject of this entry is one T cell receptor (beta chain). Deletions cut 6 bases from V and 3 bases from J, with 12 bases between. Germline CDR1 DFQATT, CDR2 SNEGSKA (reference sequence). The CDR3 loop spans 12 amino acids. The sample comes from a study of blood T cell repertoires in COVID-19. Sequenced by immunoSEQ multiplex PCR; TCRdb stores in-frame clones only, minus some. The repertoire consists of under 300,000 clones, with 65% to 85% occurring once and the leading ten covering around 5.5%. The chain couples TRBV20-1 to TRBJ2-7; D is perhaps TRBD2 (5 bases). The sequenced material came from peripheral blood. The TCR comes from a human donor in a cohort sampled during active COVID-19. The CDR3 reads CSASSADYEQYF. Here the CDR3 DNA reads TGCAGTGCGAGTTCAGCGGACTACGAGCAGTACTTC.